This paragraph covers one T cell receptor beta chain sequence. Its antigen is not known. Trimming took 1 base from V and 1 from J; bases not matched to a gene: 6. Germline V gives CDR1 SGHAT, CDR2 FQNNGV. The CDR3 covers 16 residues. This specimen comes from a study of CD8 T cells in ankylosing spondylitis. Study-wide results and limits: Reports of some motif variants in reactive arthritis synovial fluid and blood predate this one.

In making TCR beta libraries, quantitative 5'-RACE with molecular barcodes was used. TCRdb re-derived calls from the 5' RACE reads in MiXCR, one entry per CDR3 protein. The data contain 150,000 to 200,000 distinct CDR3 sequences, 30% to 40% of them singletons. This sequence was found in a male donor with ankylosing spondylitis. This rearrangement joins TRBV11-2 to TRBJ2-5; 7 bases match TRBD1. The sequencing sample was made of synovial fluid, either unsorted or a sorted T cell fraction (not recorded which). CDR3 bases: TGTGCCAGCAGCTTAGGTTTGCACAGGGGCCAAGAGACCCAGTACTTC. Translating gives CASSLGLHRGQETQYF. Using reference TRBV11-2 and TRBJ2-5 for the parts outside the CDR3, the full variable domain is EAGVAQSPRYKIIEKRQSVAFWCNPISGHATLYWYQQILGQGPKLLIQFQNNGVVDDSQLPKDRFSAERLKGVDSTLKIQPAKLEDSAVYLCASSLGLHRGQETQYFGPGTRLLVL.